Listed here is a single TCR beta chain. This record belongs to a study of blood T cell repertoires in COVID-19. Only in-frame clones appear in the TCRdb table, and some are missing; sequencing was by immunoSEQ multiplex PCR. The sample has 120,000 or so clones; roughly 85% are singletons. The CDR3 has 12 residues. Trimming removed 7 bases from V and 1 base from J, with 7 bases in between. The sample comprised peripheral blood. The receptor was derived from an elderly man with active or convalescent COVID-19. The chain joins TRBV12-3 or TRBV12-4 to TRBJ1-1; D unresolved. In DNA form, the CDR3 reads TGTGCCAGCACGGGAAGGAACACTGAAGCTTTCTTT. Protein: CASTGRNTEAFF.